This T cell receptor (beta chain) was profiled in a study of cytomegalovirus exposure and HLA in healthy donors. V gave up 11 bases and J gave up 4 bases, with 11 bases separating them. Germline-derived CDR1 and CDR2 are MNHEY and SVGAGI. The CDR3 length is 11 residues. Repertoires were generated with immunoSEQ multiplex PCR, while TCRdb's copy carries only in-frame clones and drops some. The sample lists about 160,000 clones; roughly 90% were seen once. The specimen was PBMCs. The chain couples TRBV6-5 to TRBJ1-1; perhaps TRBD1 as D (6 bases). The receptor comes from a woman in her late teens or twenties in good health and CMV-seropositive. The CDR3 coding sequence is TGTGCCGCACAGGGCCCCACTGAAGCTTTCTTT. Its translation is CAAQGPTEAFF.